A selection of T cell receptor beta chains follows, all from one sample in a study of PD-1 blockade in classical Hodgkin lymphoma. Only in-frame clones appear in the TCRdb table, and some are missing; sequencing was by immunoSEQ multiplex PCR. The sample records roughly 86,000 clones, more than 80% being singletons. Specimen: peripheral blood mononuclear cells (PBMCs), collected before the fourth cycle of nivolumab. These receptors came from a human donor with classical Hodgkin lymphoma. CDR3s include the opening cysteine and the closing phenylalanine or tryptophan. Fields, in order: J gene, clone size, D gene, V gene, CDR3 protein, CDR3 DNA. The D gene is left open where the match is weak. Only part of the rows carry a size: once, few, many, or a class if the clone is expanded.

TRBJ1-4	-	-	TRBV10-3	CAISAGGEKLFF	TGTGCCATCAGTGCTGGGGGTGAAAAACTGTTTTTT
TRBJ2-2	-	-	TRBV13	CASRIPGTGELFF	TGTGCCAGTCGCATACCGGGCACCGGGGAGCTGTTTTTT
TRBJ2-3	-	TRBD1	TRBV7-9	CAMGDRGTDTQYF	TGTGCCATGGGGGACAGGGGGACAGATACGCAGTATTTT
TRBJ2-3	-	TRBD2	TRBV11-2	CASSLGPGTSGTDTQYF	TGTGCCAGCAGCTTAGGACCCGGGACTAGCGGGACAGATACGCAGTATTTT
TRBJ2-3	once	TRBD2	TRBV5-1	CASSLLAGGRGTDTQYF	TGCGCCAGCAGCCTGCTAGCGGGAGGGCGAGGCACAGATACGCAGTATTTT
TRBJ1-2	-	-	TRBV6-1	CASGPGGGYGYTF	TGTGCCAGCGGACCGGGAGGGGGGTACGGCTACACCTTC
TRBJ2-2	-	TRBD2	TRBV5-6	CASSSSGLAAFANTGELFF	TGTGCCAGCAGCTCGTCGGGACTAGCGGCCTTCGCGAACACCGGGGAGCTGTTTTTT
TRBJ2-7	-	-	TRBV6-1	CASTRGGGIFDEQYF	TGTGCCAGCACCCGAGGGGGCGGGATCTTTGACGAGCAGTACTTC
TRBJ2-1	-	TRBD2	TRBV28	CASSSPGGSGSYNEQFF	TGTGCCAGCAGTTCCCCCGGCGGGAGTGGGTCCTACAATGAGCAGTTCTTC
TRBJ2-2	-	-	TRBV7-2	CASSLINTGELFF	TGTGCCAGCAGCCTAATCAACACCGGGGAGCTGTTTTTT
TRBJ2-3	-	-	TRBV2	CASKIGDTQYF	TGTGCCAGCAAAATAGGAGATACGCAGTATTTT
TRBJ2-2	-	-	TRBV10-3	CAISEGQRVLEAGELFF	TGTGCCATCAGTGAGGGACAGAGAGTGTTAGAAGCCGGGGAGCTGTTTTTT
TRBJ2-5	-	TRBD2	TRBV18	CASSPAGGGETQYF	TGTGCCAGCTCACCGGCGGGAGGTGGCGAGACCCAGTACTTC
TRBJ2-7	-	TRBD2	TRBV19	CASSSLTSGRWYEQYF	TGTGCCAGTAGTAGCCTGACTAGCGGGAGGTGGTACGAGCAGTACTTC
TRBJ2-1	once	-	TRBV10-3	CAISPSGTQQFF	TGTGCCATCAGCCCCTCCGGGACACAGCAGTTCTTC
TRBJ1-4	-	-	TRBV9	CASSPRTGQGGEKLFF	TGTGCCAGCAGCCCCCGGACGGGGCAGGGAGGAGAAAAACTGTTTTTT